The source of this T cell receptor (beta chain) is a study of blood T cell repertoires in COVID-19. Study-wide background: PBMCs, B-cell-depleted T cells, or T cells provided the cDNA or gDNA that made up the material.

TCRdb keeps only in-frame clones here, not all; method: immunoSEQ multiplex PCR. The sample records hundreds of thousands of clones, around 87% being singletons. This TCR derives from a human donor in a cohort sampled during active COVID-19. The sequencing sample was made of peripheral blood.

CDR3 residues: CASSIGRGSKQYF. In DNA form, the CDR3 reads TGTGCCAGTAGTATAGGGAGAGGGAGTAAGCAGTACTTC. The chain joins TRBV19 to TRBJ2-7; tentatively, D is TRBD2 (5 bases). Germline V CDR1 and CDR2: LNHDA, SQIVND (reference sequence). Trimming shortened V by 1 base and J by 8 bases, and 12 bases separated the two germline ends. The CDR3 runs 13 residues.